The 19 T cell receptor beta chains given below trace back to one sample, sequenced in a study of shared clonotypes between healthy human individuals. Generated by immunoSEQ multiplex PCR, the TCRdb table keeps only in-frame clones and is missing some. The data show approximately 710,000 clones, 90% seen once. Material: memory CD8+ T cells from PBMCs. Subset specified: CD45RO+ cells pooled with CCR7-negative TemRA cells. Source of these receptors: a man aged 18-30 years in good health. Some clones in this sample may be carry-over from other donors' samples.

The chain joins TRBV2 to TRBJ1-1, with TRBD1 matching 12 bases. This CDR3 spans 15 amino acids. Germline V gene sequence: CDR1 SNHLY, CDR2 FYNNEI. J gave up 0 bases and V 6 bases, and 2 bases lay outside the gene matches. The CDR3 nucleotides are TGTGCCAGCAGAGGGACAGGGGGCATGAACACTGAAGCTTTCTTT. This translates into CASRGTGGMNTEAFF.

The chain has TRBV14 and TRBJ2-1, with TRBD1 matching over 9 bases. The CDR3 extends over 16 amino acids. The germline gives CDR1 SGHDN, CDR2 FVKESK. V trimming: 4 bases; J trimming: 5 bases; junction bases outside the gene matches: 9. DNA for the CDR3: TGTGCCAGCAGCCGAACACCGGGGACAGGGAACAATGAGCAGTTCTTC. This translates into CASSRTPGTGNNEQFF.

This clone was counted a few times. The chain uses TRBV11-2 and TRBJ1-1; maybe TRBD1 (6 bases). The CDR3 totals 13 residues. The V gene's germline CDR1 is SGHAT and CDR2 FQNNGV. V lost 5 bases, J lost 1 base, and 8 bases lay in between. CDR3 region: CASSPTGNTEAFF. In nucleotides, the CDR3 is TGTGCCAGCAGCCCGACAGGGAACACTGAAGCTTTCTTT.

V gene TRBV29-1 combines with J gene TRBJ1-1; the D gene is possibly TRBD1 (5 bases). CDR1 and CDR2 from the germline V gene are SQVTM and ANQGSEA. CDR3 length: 9 amino acids. Trimming removed 7 bases at V and 11 bases at J, with 11 bases between. The CDR3 nucleotides are TGCAGCGCGGGGACGGGGGCTTTCTTT. Protein sequence: CSAGTGAFF.

This clone was recorded only once. The gene calls are TRBV21-1 and TRBJ2-1; the table's D call, TRBD2, was not checked against the DNA. TRBV21-1 is tagged as a pseudogene. This CDR3 spans 18 amino acids. CDR3 sequence reads: CASNHDTSGSGAYNEQFF. The CDR3 DNA is TGTGCCAGCAACCACGATACTAGCGGGAGTGGGGCCTACAATGAGCAGTTCTTC.

V gene TRBV7-9 combines with J gene TRBJ1-2; 7 nucleotides line up with TRBD1. Germline V CDR1 and CDR2: SEHNR, FQNEAQ (reference sequence). The CDR3 covers 14 residues. With V trimmed by 1 base and J by 8 bases, 7 bases remained unmatched. Written as DNA, the CDR3 is TGTGCCAGCAGCTTAGGGGGGACAGCACACGGCTACACCTTC. Protein product: CASSLGGTAHGYTF.

V gene TRBV9 combines with J gene TRBJ1-2, with D maybe TRBD1 (5 bases). CDR3 length equals 15 residues. V shed 4 bases and J shed 2 bases, with 15 bases lying between them. The V gene's germline CDR1 is SGDLS and CDR2 YYNGEE. CDR3 residues: CASSPLGDWNYGYTF. CDR3 nucleotides: TGTGCCAGCAGCCCCCTGGGGGACTGGAACTATGGCTACACCTTC. The entire variable domain, with the rest obtained from reference TRBV9 and TRBJ1-2, is as follows: DSGVTQTPKHLITATGQRVTLRCSPRSGDLSVYWYQQSLDQGLQFLIQYYNGEERAKGNILERFSAQQFPDLHSELNLSSLELGDSALYFCASSPLGDWNYGYTFGSGTRLTVV.

Of note for this clone: The identical CDR3 is also encoded by other nucleotide sequences in the sample. The gene calls are TRBV27 and TRBJ2-7; no definite D call. The CDR3 length is 13 residues. Between the trimmed V and J ends, which lost 3 bases and 0 bases, there was a span of 6 bases. Germline V lookup: CDR1 MNHEY, CDR2 SMNVEV (reference sequence). CDR3 region: CASSLLSSYEQYF. The CDR3 DNA sequence: TGTGCCAGCAGTTTGCTCTCCTCCTACGAGCAGTACTTC.

The rearrangement uses TRBV9 and TRBJ2-1, with D possibly matching TRBD1 (5 bases). The CDR3 spans 16 residues. V lost 0 bases to trimming and J lost 5 bases, with 15 bases between them. The V gene's germline CDR1 is SGDLS and CDR2 YYNGEE. The CDR3 nucleotides are TGTGCCAGCAGCGTAGAGGGGATTGCAATGGACAATGAGCAGTTCTTC. Its protein product is CASSVEGIAMDNEQFF.

V and J are TRBV5-8 and TRBJ1-4; weak D call: TRBD1 (5 bases). The CDR3 length is 16 residues. Trimming shortened V by 0 bases and J by 2 bases, and 11 bases separated the two germline ends. The germline gives CDR1 SGHTS, CDR2 YDEGEE. The CDR3 is CASSLVGERTNEKLFF. CDR3 nucleotide sequence: TGTGCCAGCAGCTTGGTAGGGGAGCGGACTAATGAAAAACTGTTTTTT.

The chain links TRBV10-3 to TRBJ1-3; 11 bases match TRBD1. CDR3 size: 19 residues. Germline V gene data show CDR1 as ENHRY and CDR2 as SYGVKD. With 3 bases clipped from V and 0 bases from J, the junction kept 10 bases outside the gene matches. The CDR3 region has the DNA TGTGCCATCAGTGACCGGGACAGGGGGTTGCTTTACTCTGGAAACACCATATATTTT. Translation: CAISDRDRGLLYSGNTIYF.

The V and J genes are TRBV6-5 and TRBJ1-1; tentative D call: TRBD1 (6 bases). V was shortened by 0 bases and J by 4 bases, with 15 bases between the two germline ends. Germline V gives CDR1 MNHEY, CDR2 SVGAGI. The CDR3 covers 16 residues. CDR3 in DNA: TGTGCCAGCAGTTACTCGACTGGGGGGGCTGTCACTGAAGCTTTCTTT. It codes for CASSYSTGGAVTEAFF.

This chain uses TRBV5-1 with TRBJ2-7; possibly TRBD2 for D (6 bases). Germline V CDR1 and CDR2: SGHRS, YFSETQ. Trimming took off 0 bases at V and 2 bases at J, with 6 bases between the two ends. The CDR3 has 13 residues. The CDR3, as DNA: TGCGCCAGCAGCTTGGGGAGGGCCTACGAGCAGTACTTC. It codes for CASSLGRAYEQYF. Combining the CDR3 with reference TRBV5-1 and TRBJ2-7 gives the whole variable domain KAGVTQTPRYLIKTRGQQVTLSCSPISGHRSVSWYQQTPGQGLQFLFEYFSETQRNKGNFPGRFSGRQFSNSRSEMNVSTLELGDSALYLCASSLGRAYEQYFGPGTRLTVT.

The chain has TRBV5-6 and TRBJ1-5, with D perhaps matching TRBD1 (5 bases). CDR1 and CDR2 from the germline V gene are SGHDT and YYEEEE. This CDR3 is 13 amino acids long. The V and J ends lost 0 bases and 7 bases respectively, with 8 bases between them. The CDR3 here is CASSLARDQPQHF. DNA for the CDR3: TGTGCCAGCAGCTTGGCCAGGGACCAGCCCCAGCATTTT. The full variable domain, in which reference TRBV5-6 and TRBJ1-5 provide the parts outside the CDR3, is DAGVTQSPTHLIKTRGQQVTLRCSPKSGHDTVSWYQQALGQGPQFIFQYYEEEERQRGNFPDRFSGHQFPNYSSELNVNALLLGDSALYLCASSLARDQPQHFGDGTRLSIL.

The chain couples TRBV9 to TRBJ2-1; 7 bases align to TRBD1. J lost 10 bases, V lost 0 bases, and 4 bases had no gene match. CDR1 is SGDLS and CDR2 is YYNGEE in the germline V gene. The CDR3 contains 13 residues. This CDR3 reads CASSVGGGGEQFF. CDR3 sequence (DNA): TGTGCCAGCAGCGTAGGAGGGGGCGGCGAGCAGTTCTTC. Based on the CDR3 plus reference TRBV9 and TRBJ2-1, the full variable domain is DSGVTQTPKHLITATGQRVTLRCSPRSGDLSVYWYQQSLDQGLQFLIQYYNGEERAKGNILERFSAQQFPDLHSELNLSSLELGDSALYFCASSVGGGGEQFFGPGTRLTVL.

V and J are TRBV12-5 and TRBJ2-3; 9 nucleotides match TRBD2. J lost 4 bases, V lost 1 base, and 12 bases had no gene match. Germline V gene data show CDR1 as LGHNT and CDR2 as FRNRAP. This CDR3 is 18 amino acids long. The DNA for the CDR3 is TGTGCTAGTGGTTTGGCACCCCCCCAGCGGGAGGCCCCAGATACGCAGTATTTT. Residues: CASGLAPPQREAPDTQYF.

This rearrangement joins TRBV6-1 to TRBJ2-1; D remains unclear. V lost 8 bases and J lost 10, with 9 bases in between. The CDR3 consists of 10 residues. Germline V gene data show CDR1 as MNHNS and CDR2 as SASEGT. The CDR3 sequence: CASATREQFF. CDR3 bases: TGTGCCAGCGCAACGAGGGAGCAGTTCTTC.

The chain links TRBV15 to TRBJ2-3; D gene ambiguous. This CDR3 spans 13 amino acids. Trimming removed 1 base at V and 5 bases at J, with 7 bases between. The V gene's germline CDR1 is LNHNV and CDR2 YYDKDF (reference sequence). CDR3 coding DNA: TGTGCCACCAGCAGAGTCTCGCAAGATACGCAGTATTTT. It translates to CATSRVSQDTQYF.

In regard to this clone: It may be a read error: a sequence one base away is much more abundant. The same CDR3 also results from other DNA sequences found in this sample. The J gene is TRBJ1-1, the V gene TRBV7-9, with a possible D match to TRBD1 (6 bases). Between the trimmed V and J ends, which lost 0 bases and 8 bases, there was a span of 16 bases. Germline values: CDR1 SEHNR, CDR2 FQNEAQ (reference sequence). The CDR3 sequence is 15 residues long. CDR3 DNA sequence: TGTGCCAGCAGCTTAGCAGTCGGGGGGCCAAAAGAAGCTTTCTTT. Residues: CASSLAVGGPKEAFF.